This T cell receptor (beta chain) comes out of a study of cytomegalovirus exposure and HLA in healthy donors. Study-wide points: The study reported that TCR beta sequences accurately predicted HLA-A and HLA-B alleles in most subjects. HLA alleles showed associations with 15,000 to 20,000 TCR beta sequences in a later analysis, at a 0.05 false discovery rate.

Trimming stripped 6 bases from V and 9 bases from J, with 18 bases between. Looked up from germline, CDR1 is SGHTA and CDR2 is FQGNSA. The length of the CDR3 is 15 residues. The PCR used 60 Vbeta and 13 Jbeta primers. Clones were sequenced by immunoSEQ multiplex PCR, and TCRdb holds only the in-frame ones, with some missing. The sample shows about 170,000 clones, around 79% of them seen only once. Worth noting for this clone: Its specificity is not known.

The rearrangement uses TRBV7-2 and TRBJ1-6; the D gene is possibly TRBD1 (6 bases). The clonotype comes from a woman in her forties or fifties in good health and CMV-seropositive. Input material: PBMCs. The CDR3 sequence is CASSYRDARASPLHF. CDR3 in DNA: TGTGCCAGCAGTTACAGGGACGCTCGCGCTTCACCCCTCCACTTT.